This T cell receptor (beta chain) appears in the sequencing data of a study of control samples from healthy donors and cancer patients. This CDR3 is built from 15 residues. CDR1 is SEHNR, CDR2 FQNEAQ, per germline (reference sequence). V trimming: 4 bases; J trimming: 4 bases; junction bases outside the gene matches: 5. This table comes from immunoSEQ multiplex PCR, and its TCRdb copy is limited to in-frame clones, with some not included. The data contain roughly 84,000 clones, 90% to 95% of them singletons. This chain connects TRBV7-9 to TRBJ1-3; TRBD1 matches at 9 bases. This TCR was sampled from a man between 50 and 59 years old in good health. The sequenced sample consisted of blood. CDR3 DNA: TGTGCCAGCAGCTCACGACAGGGGGTCGGAAACACCATATATTTT. Translated, it gives CASSSRQGVGNTIYF.